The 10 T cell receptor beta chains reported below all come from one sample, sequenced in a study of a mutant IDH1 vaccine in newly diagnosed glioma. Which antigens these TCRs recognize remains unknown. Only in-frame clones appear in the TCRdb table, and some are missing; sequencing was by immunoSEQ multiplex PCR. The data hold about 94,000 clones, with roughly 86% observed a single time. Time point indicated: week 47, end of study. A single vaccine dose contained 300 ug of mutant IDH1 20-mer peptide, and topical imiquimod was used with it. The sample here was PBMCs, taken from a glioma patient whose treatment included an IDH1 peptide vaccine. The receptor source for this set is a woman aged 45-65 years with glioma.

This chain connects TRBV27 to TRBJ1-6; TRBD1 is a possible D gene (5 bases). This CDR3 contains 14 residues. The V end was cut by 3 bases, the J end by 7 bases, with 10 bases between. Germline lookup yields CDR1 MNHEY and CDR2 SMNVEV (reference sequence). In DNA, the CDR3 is TGTGCCAGCAGTTTGGGACGCACGAATTCACCCCTCCACTTT. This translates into CASSLGRTNSPLHF.

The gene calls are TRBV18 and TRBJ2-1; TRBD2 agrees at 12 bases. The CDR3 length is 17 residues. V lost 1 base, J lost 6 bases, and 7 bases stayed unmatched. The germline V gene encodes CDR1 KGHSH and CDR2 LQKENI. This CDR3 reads CASSPRVGLAGPNEQFF. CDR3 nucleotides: TGTGCCAGCTCACCACGGGTCGGACTAGCGGGACCCAATGAGCAGTTCTTC.

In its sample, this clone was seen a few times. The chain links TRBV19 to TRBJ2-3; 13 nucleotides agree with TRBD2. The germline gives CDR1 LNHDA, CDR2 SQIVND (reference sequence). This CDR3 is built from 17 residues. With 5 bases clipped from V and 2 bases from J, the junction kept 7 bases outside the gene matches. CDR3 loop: CASSFSGLAGTTDTQYF. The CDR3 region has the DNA TGTGCCAGTAGTTTTTCGGGACTAGCGGGAACCACAGATACGCAGTATTTT.

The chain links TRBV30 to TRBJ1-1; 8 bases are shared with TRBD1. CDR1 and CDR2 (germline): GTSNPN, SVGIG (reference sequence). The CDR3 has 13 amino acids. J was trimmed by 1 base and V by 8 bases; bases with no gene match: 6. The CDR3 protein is CAARTGPNTEAFF. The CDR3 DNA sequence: TGTGCCGCCCGGACAGGGCCGAACACTGAAGCTTTCTTT.

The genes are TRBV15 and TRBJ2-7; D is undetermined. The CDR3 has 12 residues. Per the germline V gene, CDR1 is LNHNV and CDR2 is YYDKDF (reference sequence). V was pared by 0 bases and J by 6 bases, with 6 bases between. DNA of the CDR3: TGTGCCACCAGCAGAGATTCCGGCGAGCAGTACTTC. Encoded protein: CATSRDSGEQYF.

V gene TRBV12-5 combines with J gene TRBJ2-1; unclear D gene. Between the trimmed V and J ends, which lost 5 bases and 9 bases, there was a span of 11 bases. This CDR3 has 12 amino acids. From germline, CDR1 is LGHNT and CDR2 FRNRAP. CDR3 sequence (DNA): TGTGCTAGTGGTACCCCTCACGGTGAGCAGTTCTTC. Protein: CASGTPHGEQFF.

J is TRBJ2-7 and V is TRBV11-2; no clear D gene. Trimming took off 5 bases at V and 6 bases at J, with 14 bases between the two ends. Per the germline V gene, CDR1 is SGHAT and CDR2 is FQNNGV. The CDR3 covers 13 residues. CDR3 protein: CASSIGRSSEQYF. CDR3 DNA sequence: TGTGCCAGCAGCATCGGACGGTCTAGCGAGCAGTACTTC.

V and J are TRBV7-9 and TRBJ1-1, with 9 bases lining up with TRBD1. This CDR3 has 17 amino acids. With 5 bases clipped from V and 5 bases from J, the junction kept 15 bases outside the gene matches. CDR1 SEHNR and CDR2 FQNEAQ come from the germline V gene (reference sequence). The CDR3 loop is CASSDSRDRDRWTEAFF. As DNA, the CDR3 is TGTGCCAGCAGCGATAGTAGGGACAGGGATAGGTGGACTGAAGCTTTCTTT. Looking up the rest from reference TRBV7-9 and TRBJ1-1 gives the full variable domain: DTGVSQNPRHKITKRGQNVTFRCDPISEHNRLYWYRQTLGQGPEFLTYFQNEAQLEKSRLLSDRFSAERPKGSFSTLEIQRTEQGDSAMYLCASSDSRDRDRWTEAFFGQGTRLTVV.

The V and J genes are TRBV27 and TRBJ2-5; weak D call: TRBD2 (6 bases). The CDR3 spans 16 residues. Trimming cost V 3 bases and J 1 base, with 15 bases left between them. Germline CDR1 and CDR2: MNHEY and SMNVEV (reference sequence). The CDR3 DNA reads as TGTGCCAGCAGTTTGGTTGGGAGGTTCCCCCAAGAGACCCAGTACTTC. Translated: CASSLVGRFPQETQYF.

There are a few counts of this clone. CDR3: CASTFHSSGGRTQYF. CDR3 sequence (DNA): TGTGCCAGCACCTTTCACTCTAGCGGGGGGAGGACCCAGTACTTC. V is TRBV5-8 and J is TRBJ2-5, with 11 bases aligning to TRBD2. CDR3 length equals 15 residues. CDR1 SGHTS and CDR2 YDEGEE come from the germline V gene. Trimming removed 6 bases from V and 7 bases from J; junction bases left unmatched: 11.